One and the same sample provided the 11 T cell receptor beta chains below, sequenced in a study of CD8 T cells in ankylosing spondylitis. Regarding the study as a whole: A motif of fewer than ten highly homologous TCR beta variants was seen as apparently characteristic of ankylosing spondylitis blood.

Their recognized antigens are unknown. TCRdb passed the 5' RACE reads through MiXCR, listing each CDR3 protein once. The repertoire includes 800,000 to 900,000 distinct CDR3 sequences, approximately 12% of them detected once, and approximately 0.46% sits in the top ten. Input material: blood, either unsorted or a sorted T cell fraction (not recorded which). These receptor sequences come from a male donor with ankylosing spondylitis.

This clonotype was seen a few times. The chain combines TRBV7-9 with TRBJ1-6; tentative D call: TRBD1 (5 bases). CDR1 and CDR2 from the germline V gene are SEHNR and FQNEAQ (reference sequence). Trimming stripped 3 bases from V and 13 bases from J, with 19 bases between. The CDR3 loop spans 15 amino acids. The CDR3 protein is CASSFRDSSVWPLHF. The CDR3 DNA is TGTGCCAGCAGCTTTCGGGACTCGTCCGTATGGCCCCTCCACTTT.

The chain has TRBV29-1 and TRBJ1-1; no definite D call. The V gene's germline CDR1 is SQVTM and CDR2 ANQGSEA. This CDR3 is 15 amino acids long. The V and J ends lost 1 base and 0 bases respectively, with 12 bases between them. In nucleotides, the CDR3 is TGCAGCGTTGAAGGGAACAGCATTTTGAACACTGAAGCTTTCTTT. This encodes CSVEGNSILNTEAFF.

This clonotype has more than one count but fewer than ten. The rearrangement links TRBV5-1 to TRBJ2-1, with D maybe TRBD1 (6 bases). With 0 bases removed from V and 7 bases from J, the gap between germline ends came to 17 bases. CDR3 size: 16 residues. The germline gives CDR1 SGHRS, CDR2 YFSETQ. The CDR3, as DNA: TGCGCCAGCAGCTTGGCCGGGGACATCCTGTGGAATGAGCAGTTCTTC. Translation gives CASSLAGDILWNEQFF.

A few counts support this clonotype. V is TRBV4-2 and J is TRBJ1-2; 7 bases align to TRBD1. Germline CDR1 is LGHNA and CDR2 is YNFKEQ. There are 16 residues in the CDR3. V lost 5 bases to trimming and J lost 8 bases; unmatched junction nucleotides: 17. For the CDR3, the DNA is TGTGCCAGCAGCTTTATTCCGGGACAGCGTTTTGGGGGCTACACCTTC. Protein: CASSFIPGQRFGGYTF.

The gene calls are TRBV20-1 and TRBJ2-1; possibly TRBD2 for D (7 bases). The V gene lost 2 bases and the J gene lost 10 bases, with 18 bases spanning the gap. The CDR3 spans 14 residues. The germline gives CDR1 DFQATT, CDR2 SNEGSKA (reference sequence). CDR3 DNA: TGCAGTGCTAGACCGACGGGGGGCCTTGGGGAGCAGTTCTTC. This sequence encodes CSARPTGGLGEQFF.

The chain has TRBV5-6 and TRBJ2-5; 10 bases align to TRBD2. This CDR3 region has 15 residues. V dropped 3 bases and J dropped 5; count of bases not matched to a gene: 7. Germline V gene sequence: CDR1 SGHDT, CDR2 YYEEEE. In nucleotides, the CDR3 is TGTGCCAGCAGCTACTTAGCGGGAGGAGGGGAGACCCAGTACTTC. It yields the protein CASSYLAGGGETQYF.

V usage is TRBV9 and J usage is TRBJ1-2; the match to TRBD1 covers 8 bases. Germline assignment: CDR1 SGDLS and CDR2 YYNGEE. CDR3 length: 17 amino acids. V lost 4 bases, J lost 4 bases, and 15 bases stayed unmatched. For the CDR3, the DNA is TGTGCCAGCAGCCATTCCGTGGGGACAGGTATCCTCTATGGCTACACCTTC. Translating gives CASSHSVGTGILYGYTF.

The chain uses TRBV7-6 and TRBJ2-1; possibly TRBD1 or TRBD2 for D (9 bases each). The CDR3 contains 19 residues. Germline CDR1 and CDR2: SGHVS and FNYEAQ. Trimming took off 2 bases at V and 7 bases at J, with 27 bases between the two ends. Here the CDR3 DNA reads TGTGCCAGCAGCTTAAAAAGGCGCGGGGGGGGACAGGGAATGAATGAGCAGTTCTTC. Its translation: CASSLKRRGGGQGMNEQFF.

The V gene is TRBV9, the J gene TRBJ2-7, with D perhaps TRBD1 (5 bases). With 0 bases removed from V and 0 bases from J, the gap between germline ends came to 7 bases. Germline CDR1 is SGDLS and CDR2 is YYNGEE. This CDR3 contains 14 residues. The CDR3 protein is CASSVAGHSYEQYF. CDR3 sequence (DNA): TGTGCCAGCAGCGTAGCAGGGCACTCCTACGAGCAGTACTTC.

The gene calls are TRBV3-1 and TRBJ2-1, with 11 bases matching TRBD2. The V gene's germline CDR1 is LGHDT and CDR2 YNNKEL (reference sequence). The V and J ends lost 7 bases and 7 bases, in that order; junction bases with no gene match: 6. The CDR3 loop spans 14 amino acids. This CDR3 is CASTTSGGFNEQFF. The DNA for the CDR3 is TGTGCCAGCACCACTAGCGGGGGATTTAATGAGCAGTTCTTC.

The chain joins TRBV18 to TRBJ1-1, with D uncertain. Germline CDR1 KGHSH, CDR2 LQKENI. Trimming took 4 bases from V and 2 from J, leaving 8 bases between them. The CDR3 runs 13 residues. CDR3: CASSRDINTEAFF. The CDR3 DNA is TGTGCCAGCTCACGAGACATAAACACTGAAGCTTTCTTT.